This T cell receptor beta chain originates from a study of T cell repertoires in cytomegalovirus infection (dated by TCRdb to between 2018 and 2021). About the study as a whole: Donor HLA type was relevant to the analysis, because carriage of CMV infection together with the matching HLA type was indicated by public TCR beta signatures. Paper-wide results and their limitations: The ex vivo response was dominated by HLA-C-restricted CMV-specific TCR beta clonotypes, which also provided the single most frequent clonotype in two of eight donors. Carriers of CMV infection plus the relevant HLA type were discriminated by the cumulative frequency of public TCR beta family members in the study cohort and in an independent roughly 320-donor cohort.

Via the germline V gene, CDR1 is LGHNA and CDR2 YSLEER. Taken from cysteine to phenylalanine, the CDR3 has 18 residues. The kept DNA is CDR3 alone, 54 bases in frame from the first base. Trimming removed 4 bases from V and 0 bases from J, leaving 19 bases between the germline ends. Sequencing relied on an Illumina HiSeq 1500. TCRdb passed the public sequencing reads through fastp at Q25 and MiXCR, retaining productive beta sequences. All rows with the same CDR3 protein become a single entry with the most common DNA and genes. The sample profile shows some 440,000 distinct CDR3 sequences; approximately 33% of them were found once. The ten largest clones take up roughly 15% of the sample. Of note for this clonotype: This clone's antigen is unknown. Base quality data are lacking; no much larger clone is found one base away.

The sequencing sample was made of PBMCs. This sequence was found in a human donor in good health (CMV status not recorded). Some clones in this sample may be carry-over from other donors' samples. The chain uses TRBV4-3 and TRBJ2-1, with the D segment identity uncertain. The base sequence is TGCGCCAGCAGCCCAAGAAAGGGTCGGCCCGTCTCCTACAATGAGCAGTTCTTC. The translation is CASSPRKGRPVSYNEQFF.